This T cell receptor (beta chain) originates from a study of T cell responses to AZD1222 COVID-19 vaccine. The repertoire was sequenced with immunoSEQ multiplex PCR; TCRdb's copy has only in-frame clones and lacks some. The data hold about 120,000 clones, with around 89% observed a single time. Trimming at V came to 1 base and at J to 7 bases, leaving 11 bases not matched to a gene. This CDR3 comprises 17 residues. CDR1 and CDR2 (germline): SGHRS, YFSETQ. This rearrangement joins TRBV5-1 to TRBJ2-7, with 13 bases lining up with TRBD2. This sample comprised peripheral blood, obtained on day 0 of AZD1222 vaccination. The sequence came from an adult in good health. CDR3 sequence reads: CASSLWGLAGSFREQYF. DNA of the CDR3: TGCGCCAGCAGCTTGTGGGGACTAGCGGGGTCTTTCAGGGAGCAGTACTTC.